The clone carrying this T cell receptor beta chain was detected ten times or more. The antigen remains unidentified. Each cDNA molecule carried a unique molecular identifier. TCRdb reanalysed the 5' RACE reads using MiXCR and keeps one entry per CDR3 protein. The sample shows 65,000 to 85,000 distinct CDR3 sequences, around 10% of them seen only once. This CDR3 is built from 15 residues. V shed 3 bases and J 1 base; nucleotides not matched to a gene: 6. Germline-derived CDR1 and CDR2 are SGHRS and YFSETQ. The data were taken from a study of early T cells in non-severe SARS-CoV-2 infection. Study results and limitations: Anti-spike CD8 responses were favored by VDJdb matching, which missed private and CD4 specificities.

The chain joins TRBV5-1 to TRBJ2-5; 7 nucleotides align to TRBD1. The sequenced sample was whole blood. The clonotype was recovered from an adult who was a healthcare worker with PCR-confirmed SARS-CoV-2 infection or an uninfected control (not recorded which). CDR3 residues: CASSSQGQPQETQYF. The CDR3 nucleotides are TGCGCCAGCAGCTCCCAGGGACAGCCCCAAGAGACCCAGTACTTC.